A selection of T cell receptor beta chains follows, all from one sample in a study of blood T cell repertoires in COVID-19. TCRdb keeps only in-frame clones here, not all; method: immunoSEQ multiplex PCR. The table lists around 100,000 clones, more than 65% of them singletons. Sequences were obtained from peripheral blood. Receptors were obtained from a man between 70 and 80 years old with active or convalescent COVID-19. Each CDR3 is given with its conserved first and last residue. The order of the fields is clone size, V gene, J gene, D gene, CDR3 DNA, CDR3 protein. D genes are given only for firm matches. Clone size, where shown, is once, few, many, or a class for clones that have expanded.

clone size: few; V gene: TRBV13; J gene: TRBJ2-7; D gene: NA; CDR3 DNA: TGTGCCAGCGCGGATGACTACGAGCAGTACTTC; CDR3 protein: CASADDYEQYF
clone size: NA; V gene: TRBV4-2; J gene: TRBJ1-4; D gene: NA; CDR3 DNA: TGTGCCAGCAGCCGCGGCGGGGGTTGGGAAAAACTGTTTTTT; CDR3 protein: CASSRGGGWEKLFF
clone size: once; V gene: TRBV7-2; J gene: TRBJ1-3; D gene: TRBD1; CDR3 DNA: TGTGCCAGCAGCTCGAGGAGGGGACAGGGGGCAAACACCATATATTTT; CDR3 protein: CASSSRRGQGANTIYF
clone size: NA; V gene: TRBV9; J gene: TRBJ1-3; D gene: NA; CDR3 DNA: TGTGCCAGCAGCGTAGACCTGGGGCGAAGTGGAAACACCATATATTTT; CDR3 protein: CASSVDLGRSGNTIYF
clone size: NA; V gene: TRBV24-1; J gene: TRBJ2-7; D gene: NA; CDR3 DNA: TGTGCCACCAGTGGTGCAAACGGTGTAGAGCAGTACTTC; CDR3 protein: CATSGANGVEQYF
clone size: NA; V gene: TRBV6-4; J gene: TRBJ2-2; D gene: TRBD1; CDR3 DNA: TGTGCCAGCAGTGACGGAGCGGGACAGGGGACCGGGGAGCTGTTTTTT; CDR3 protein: CASSDGAGQGTGELFF
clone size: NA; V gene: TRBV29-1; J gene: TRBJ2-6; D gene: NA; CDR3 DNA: TGCAGCGCCACGGGGGATTCTGGGGCCAACGTCCTGACTTTC; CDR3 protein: CSATGDSGANVLTF
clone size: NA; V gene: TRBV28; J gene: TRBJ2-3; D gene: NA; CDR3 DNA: TGTGCCAGCGAGCCGAACCTTGGGGCCCCCCTCACAGATACGCAGTATTTT; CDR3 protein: CASEPNLGAPLTDTQYF
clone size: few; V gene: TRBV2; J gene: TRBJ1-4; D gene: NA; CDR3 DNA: TGTGCCAGCAGTGTCAGTCCAACTAATGAAAAACTGTTTTTT; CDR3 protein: CASSVSPTNEKLFF
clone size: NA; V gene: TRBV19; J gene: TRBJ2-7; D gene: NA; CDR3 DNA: TGTGCCAGTAGTCGGTCGGCGGGGGCCGCCGCCTACGAGCAGTACTTC; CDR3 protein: CASSRSAGAAAYEQYF
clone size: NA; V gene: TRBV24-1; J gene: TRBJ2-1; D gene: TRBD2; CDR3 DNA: TGTGCCACCAGTGATACCAGCGGGAGGAACTACAATGAGCAGTTCTTC; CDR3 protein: CATSDTSGRNYNEQFF
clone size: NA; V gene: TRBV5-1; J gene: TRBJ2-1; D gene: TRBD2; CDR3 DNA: TGCGCCAGCAGCTTGGCCACCTTGACTAGCGGTAATATCTATGAGCAGTTCTTC; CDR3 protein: CASSLATLTSGNIYEQFF
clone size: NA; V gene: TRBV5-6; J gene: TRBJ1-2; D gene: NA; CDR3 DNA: TGTGCCAGCAGCTACAGGCCGAATGGCTACACCTTC; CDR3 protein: CASSYRPNGYTF
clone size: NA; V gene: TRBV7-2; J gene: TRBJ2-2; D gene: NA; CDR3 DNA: TGTGCCAGCAGCACTAGCACGTCGAACACCGGGGAGCTGTTTTTT; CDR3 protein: CASSTSTSNTGELFF
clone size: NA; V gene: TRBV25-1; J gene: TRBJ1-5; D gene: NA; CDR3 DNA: TGTGCCAGCGCCCGGGGGGGTGGCAATCAGCCCCAGCATTTT; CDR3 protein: CASARGGGNQPQHF
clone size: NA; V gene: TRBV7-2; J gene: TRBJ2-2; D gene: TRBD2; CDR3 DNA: TGTGCCAGCAGCTTATCTAGCGGGATCACCGGGGAGCTGTTTTTT; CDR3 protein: CASSLSSGITGELFF
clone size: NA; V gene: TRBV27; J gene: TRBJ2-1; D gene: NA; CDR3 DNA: TGTGCCAGCAGCACTTGGTCCGGCCTAGGTGACAATGAGCAGTTCTTC; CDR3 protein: CASSTWSGLGDNEQFF
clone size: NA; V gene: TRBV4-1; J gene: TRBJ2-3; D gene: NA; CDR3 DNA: TGCGCCAGCAGCCAAGATCGCGGGGCAGGCACAGATACGCAGTATTTT; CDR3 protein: CASSQDRGAGTDTQYF
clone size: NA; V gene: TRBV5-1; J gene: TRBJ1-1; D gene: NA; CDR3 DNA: TGCGCCAGCAGCCCCCGTGGAGGGATGGTTTACACTGAAGCTTTCTTT; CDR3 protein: CASSPRGGMVYTEAFF
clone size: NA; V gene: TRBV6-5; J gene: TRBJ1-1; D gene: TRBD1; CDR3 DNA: TGTGCCAGCAGTTACTCGACAGGGTCGGGGAACACTGAAGCTTTCTTT; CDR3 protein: CASSYSTGSGNTEAFF
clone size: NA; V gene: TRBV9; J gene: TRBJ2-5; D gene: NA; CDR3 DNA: TGTGCCAGCAGCGTTGACAGTAACCAAGAGACCCAGTACTTC; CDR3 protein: CASSVDSNQETQYF
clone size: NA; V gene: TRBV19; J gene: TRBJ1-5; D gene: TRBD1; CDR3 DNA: TGTGCCAGTAGTTCCTACGACAGGGTGGTTTTGCAGAATCAGCCCCAGCATTTT; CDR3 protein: CASSSYDRVVLQNQPQHF
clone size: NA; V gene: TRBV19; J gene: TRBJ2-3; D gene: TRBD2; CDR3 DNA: TGTGCCAGCTCACTTTCTAGCGGGAGTTCTACAGATACGCAGTATTTT; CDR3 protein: CASSLSSGSSTDTQYF
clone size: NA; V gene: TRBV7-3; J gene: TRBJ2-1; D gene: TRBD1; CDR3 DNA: TGTGCCAGCGCTTACAGGGGGAGTGAGCAGTTCTTC; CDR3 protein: CASAYRGSEQFF
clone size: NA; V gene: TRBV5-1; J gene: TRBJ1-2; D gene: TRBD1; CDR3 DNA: TGCGCCAGCAGCCGGGACAGGACGCGGGGCTACACCTTC; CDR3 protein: CASSRDRTRGYTF
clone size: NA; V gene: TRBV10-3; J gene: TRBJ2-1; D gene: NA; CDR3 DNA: TGTGCCATCACCGGTAGCGCCTACAATGAGCAGTTCTTC; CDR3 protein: CAITGSAYNEQFF
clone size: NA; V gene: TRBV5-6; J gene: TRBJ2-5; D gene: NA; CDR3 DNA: TGTGCCAGCAGCGCCCGAAGCAACCAAGAGACCCAGTACTTC; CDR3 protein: CASSARSNQETQYF
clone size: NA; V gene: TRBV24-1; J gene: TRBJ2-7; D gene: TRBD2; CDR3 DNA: TGTGCCACCAGTGATGCCAGACTAGCGGGAGTACAGGAGCAGTACTTC; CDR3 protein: CATSDARLAGVQEQYF
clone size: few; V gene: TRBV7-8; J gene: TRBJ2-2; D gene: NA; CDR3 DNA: TGTGCCAGCAGCTTAGCGGGCGGGAACGTAGCCGGGGAGCTGTTTTTT; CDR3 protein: CASSLAGGNVAGELFF
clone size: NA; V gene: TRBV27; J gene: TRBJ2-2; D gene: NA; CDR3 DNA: TGTGCCAGCAGTTTCCGGGAGGGGGCGAATAAGAACACCGGGGAGCTGTTTTTT; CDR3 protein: CASSFREGANKNTGELFF
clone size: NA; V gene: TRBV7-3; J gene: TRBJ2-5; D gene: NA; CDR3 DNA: TGTGCCAGCAGCCGGGACTACCAAGAGACCCAGTACTTC; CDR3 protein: CASSRDYQETQYF
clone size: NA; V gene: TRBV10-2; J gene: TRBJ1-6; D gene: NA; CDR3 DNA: TGCGCCAGCTCTCCTCTTGGAGGGGCAGCCGGGAGGAATTCACCCCTCCACTTT; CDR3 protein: CASSPLGGAAGRNSPLHF
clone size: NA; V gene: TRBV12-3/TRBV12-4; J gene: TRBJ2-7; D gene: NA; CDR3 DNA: TGTGCCAGCAGCGCACATTACGAGCAGTACTTC; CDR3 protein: CASSAHYEQYF
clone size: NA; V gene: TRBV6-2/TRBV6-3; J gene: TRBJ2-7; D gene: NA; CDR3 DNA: TGTGCCAGCAGTTACGCGCTACGGCAGGGTGGCGAGCAGTACTTC; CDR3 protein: CASSYALRQGGEQYF
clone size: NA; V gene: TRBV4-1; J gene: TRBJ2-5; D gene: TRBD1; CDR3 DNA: TGCGCCAGCAGCCAAGGGAGTACAGGGGGTGAGACCCAGTACTTC; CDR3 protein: CASSQGSTGGETQYF
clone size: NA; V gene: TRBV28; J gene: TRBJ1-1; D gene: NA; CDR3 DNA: TGTGCCAGCAGGGACATCACTGAAGCTTTCTTT; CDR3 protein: CASRDITEAFF
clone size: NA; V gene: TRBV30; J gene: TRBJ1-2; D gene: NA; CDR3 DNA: TGTGCCTGGAGTGTTTCAGGAACTAACTATGGCTACACCTTC; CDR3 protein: CAWSVSGTNYGYTF
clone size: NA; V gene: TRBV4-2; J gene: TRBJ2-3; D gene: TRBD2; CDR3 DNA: TGTGCCAGCAGCCTGCCGGGACTAGCGGCGACAGATACGCAGTATTTT; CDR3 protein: CASSLPGLAATDTQYF
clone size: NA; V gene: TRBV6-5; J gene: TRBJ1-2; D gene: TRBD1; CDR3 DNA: TGTGCCAGCAGTCCGACAGGGGGCTATGGCTACACCTTC; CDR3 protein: CASSPTGGYGYTF
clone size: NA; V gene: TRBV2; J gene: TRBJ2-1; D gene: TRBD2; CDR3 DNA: TGTGCCAGCAGAGAGCTTAGCGGGAGAAGGAATGAGCAGTTCTTC; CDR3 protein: CASRELSGRRNEQFF
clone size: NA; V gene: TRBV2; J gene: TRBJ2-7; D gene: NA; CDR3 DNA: TGTGCCAGCAAGACTTGGTCCGAGCAGTACTTC; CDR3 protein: CASKTWSEQYF
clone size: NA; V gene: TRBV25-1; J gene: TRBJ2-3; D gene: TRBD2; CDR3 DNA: TGTGCCAGCAGTGACTACGGACTAGCGGGGACAGATACGCAGTATTTT; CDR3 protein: CASSDYGLAGTDTQYF
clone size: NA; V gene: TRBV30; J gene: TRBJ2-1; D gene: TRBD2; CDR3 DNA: TGTGCCTGGAGTCCTACTAGCGGGGCGTACAATGAGCAGTTCTTC; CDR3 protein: CAWSPTSGAYNEQFF
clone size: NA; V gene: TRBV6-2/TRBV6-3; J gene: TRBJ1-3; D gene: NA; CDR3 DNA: TGTGCCAGCAGTTACCAGGATTGGGTCTCTGGAAACACCATATATTTT; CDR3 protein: CASSYQDWVSGNTIYF
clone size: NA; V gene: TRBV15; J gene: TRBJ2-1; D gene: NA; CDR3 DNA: TGTGCCACCAGCAGGGCTAGGGGGTTCTACAATGAGCAGTTCTTC; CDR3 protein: CATSRARGFYNEQFF
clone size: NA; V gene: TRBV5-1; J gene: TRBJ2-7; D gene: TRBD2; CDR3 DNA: TGCGCCAGCAGCCCAACGGGGACTAGCCGGATCGAGCAGTACTTC; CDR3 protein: CASSPTGTSRIEQYF
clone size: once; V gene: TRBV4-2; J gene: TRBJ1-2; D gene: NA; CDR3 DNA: TGTGCCAGCAGTCAACAAAATTCAGGGACTAACTATGGCTACACCTTC; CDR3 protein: CASSQQNSGTNYGYTF
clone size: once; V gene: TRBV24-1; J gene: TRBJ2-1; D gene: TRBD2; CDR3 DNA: TGTGCCACCAGCGATCGGACTAGCGGGAGCGTGGGTGAGCAGTTCTTC; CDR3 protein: CATSDRTSGSVGEQFF
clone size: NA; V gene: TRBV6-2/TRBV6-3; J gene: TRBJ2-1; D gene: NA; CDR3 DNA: TGTGCCAGCAGTTTACCAGGGTGGGCTGAGCAGTTCTTC; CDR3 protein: CASSLPGWAEQFF
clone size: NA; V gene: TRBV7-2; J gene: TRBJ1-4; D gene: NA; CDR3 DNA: TGTGCCAGCAGCTTAGCGGCAGGGGTTGAAGAAAAACTGTTTTTT; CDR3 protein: CASSLAAGVEEKLFF
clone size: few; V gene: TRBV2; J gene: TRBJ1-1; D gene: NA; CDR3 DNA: TGTGCCAGCAGTGAGTTCTTTCCCCAGGGAGGGAGGAACACTGAAGCTTTCTTT; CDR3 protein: CASSEFFPQGGRNTEAFF
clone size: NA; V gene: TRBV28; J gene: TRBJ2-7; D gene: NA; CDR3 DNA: TGTGCCAGCAGTGGCGGGACTCTCTACGAGCAGTACTTC; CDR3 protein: CASSGGTLYEQYF
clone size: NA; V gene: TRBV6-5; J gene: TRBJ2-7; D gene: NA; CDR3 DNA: TGTGCCACCCGAATCGCGTCGACACCCTCCTACGAGCAGTACTTC; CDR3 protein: CATRIASTPSYEQYF